This is a list of T cell receptor beta chains from one sample in a study of blood T cell repertoires in COVID-19. The table came from immunoSEQ multiplex PCR; TCRdb's copy has only in-frame clones and leaves some out. This table has roughly 61,000 clones, around 90% appearing once. Specimen: peripheral blood. Receptors originate from a man older than 75 with acute or convalescent COVID-19. Each CDR3 is given with its conserved first and last residue. The D gene is left open where the match is weak. Size is omitted from some rows. Given values are once, few, many or a class for expanded clones.

D gene	clone size	V gene	J gene	CDR3 protein	CDR3 DNA
TRBD2	NA	TRBV5-1	TRBJ2-2	CASHFGGATTGELFF	TGCGCCAGCCACTTCGGGGGGGCCACCACCGGGGAGCTGTTTTTT
NA	NA	TRBV5-8	TRBJ1-4	CASSLAPGGPEKLFF	TGTGCCAGCAGCTTGGCCCCGGGAGGCCCAGAAAAACTGTTTTTT
NA	NA	TRBV18	TRBJ2-7	CASSPRPGFAEQYF	TGTGCCAGCTCACCACGCCCAGGGTTCGCCGAGCAGTACTTC
NA	NA	TRBV19	TRBJ2-5	CASSTGSQETQYF	TGTGCCAGTAGTACAGGGTCCCAAGAGACCCAGTACTTC
TRBD1	NA	TRBV19	TRBJ1-1	CASIQTGGGSTEAFF	TGTGCCAGTATCCAAACAGGGGGCGGGAGCACTGAAGCTTTCTTT
TRBD1	NA	TRBV7-9	TRBJ1-2	CASSFHVGQGADGYTF	TGTGCCAGCAGCTTTCATGTAGGACAGGGGGCTGATGGCTACACCTTC
NA	NA	TRBV28	TRBJ1-4	CASSPGGGTNEKLFF	TGTGCCAGCAGTCCCGGTGGGGGGACTAATGAAAAACTGTTTTTT
NA	few	TRBV5-1	TRBJ1-1	CASSLATWGDTEAFF	TGCGCCAGCAGCTTGGCCACTTGGGGGGACACTGAAGCTTTCTTT
NA	few	TRBV15	TRBJ2-7	CATSRDRGGSGEQYF	TGTGCCACCAGCAGAGACAGGGGCGGTTCGGGCGAGCAGTACTTC
NA	NA	TRBV12-3/TRBV12-4	TRBJ2-2	CASSPHLTGELFF	TGTGCCAGCAGTCCACACCTCACCGGGGAGCTGTTTTTT
TRBD1	NA	TRBV10-2	TRBJ1-6	CASSLTGNNGPLHF	TGCGCCAGCAGCCTGACAGGGAATAATGGTCCCCTCCACTTT
NA	NA	TRBV30	TRBJ2-2	CAWSIFNGELFF	TGTGCCTGGAGTATTTTTAACGGGGAGCTGTTTTTT
TRBD1	NA	TRBV3-1/TRBV3-2	TRBJ2-7	CASSETGGGSYEQYF	TGTGCCAGCAGCGAAACAGGGGGAGGTTCGTACGAGCAGTACTTC
NA	once	TRBV6-5	TRBJ1-1	CASSPMANTEAFF	TGTGCCAGCTCCCCAATGGCGAACACTGAAGCTTTCTTT
TRBD2	NA	TRBV7-2	TRBJ2-5	CASSRDPASGGKETQYF	TGTGCCAGCAGCCGCGATCCGGCTAGCGGGGGGAAGGAGACCCAGTACTTC
TRBD2	NA	TRBV7-8	TRBJ2-7	CASSAGVAGEQYF	TGTGCCAGCAGCGCGGGAGTCGCCGGCGAGCAGTACTTC
NA	NA	TRBV27	TRBJ2-5	CASSFSSSGQETQYF	TGTGCCAGCAGTTTTAGTTCCAGCGGACAAGAGACCCAGTACTTC
TRBD1	few	TRBV5-1	TRBJ2-1	CASSFATGVEQFF	TGCGCCAGCAGCTTCGCGACAGGGGTTGAGCAGTTCTTC
NA	NA	TRBV6-1	TRBJ2-3	CASSEVGLRGDTQYF	TGTGCCAGCAGTGAAGTGGGACTAAGGGGGGATACGCAGTATTTT
NA	NA	TRBV7-8	TRBJ1-1	CASSLPGAVLDTEAFF	TGTGCCAGCAGCTTACCAGGGGCCGTGTTGGACACTGAAGCTTTCTTT
NA	NA	TRBV2	TRBJ2-2	CASSPSGVANTGELFF	TGTGCCAGCAGTCCTTCAGGGGTGGCGAACACCGGGGAGCTGTTTTTT
TRBD1	NA	TRBV6-5	TRBJ1-2	CASSYLRTGGSYGYTF	TGTGCCAGCAGTTACTTACGGACAGGGGGCTCCTATGGCTACACCTTC
TRBD2	once	TRBV11-2	TRBJ2-7	CASSLGGGFREVHSYEQYF	TGTGCCAGCAGCTTAGGGGGGGGGTTTCGTGAGGTACACTCCTACGAGCAGTACTTC
TRBD1	NA	TRBV27	TRBJ1-5	CASSPHTTGGMYISNQPQHF	TGTGCCAGCAGTCCTCACACGACAGGGGGAATGTATATTAGCAATCAGCCCCAGCATTTT
TRBD2	once	TRBV2	TRBJ2-2	CASISGGAAGGELFF	TGTGCCAGCATTAGCGGGGGGGCCGCGGGCGGGGAGCTGTTTTTT
TRBD2	NA	TRBV5-1	TRBJ2-1	CASSLVASGGANEQFF	TGCGCCAGCAGCTTGGTAGCTAGCGGGGGGGCGAATGAGCAGTTCTTC
NA	NA	TRBV7-6	TRBJ1-3	CASSLASRGSSGNTIYF	TGTGCCAGCAGCTTAGCTTCCAGGGGAAGCTCTGGAAACACCATATATTTT
TRBD1	NA	TRBV6-5	TRBJ1-2	CASSSRDRLYGYTF	TGTGCCAGCAGTTCCCGGGACAGACTTTATGGCTACACCTTC
TRBD1	NA	TRBV2	TRBJ2-7	CASTDGQGVSEQYF	TGTGCCAGCACTGATGGACAGGGAGTATCCGAGCAGTACTTC
TRBD2	once	TRBV19	TRBJ2-3	CASSIEGLAGGMDTQYF	TGTGCCAGTAGTATCGAGGGACTAGCGGGGGGAATGGATACGCAGTATTTT
NA	NA	TRBV7-8	TRBJ2-2	CASRSGRGRTGELFF	TGTGCCAGCCGATCCGGGCGGGGAAGGACCGGGGAGCTGTTTTTT
TRBD1	NA	TRBV5-8	TRBJ2-2	CASSKTGDRTGELFF	TGTGCCAGCTCCAAAACAGGGGACCGCACCGGGGAGCTGTTTTTT
NA	NA	TRBV9	TRBJ2-7	CASSGRDSGTMQYF	TGTGCCAGCAGTGGCCGGGACTCAGGAACGATGCAGTACTTC
NA	NA	TRBV7-2	TRBJ2-2	CASSLALRAGLTVTGELFF	TGTGCCAGCAGCTTAGCGCTAAGGGCAGGGTTAACGGTTACCGGGGAGCTGTTTTTT
NA	NA	TRBV4-2	TRBJ2-7	CASSQEGGQRSSYEQYF	TGTGCCAGCAGCCAAGAAGGAGGACAGAGGTCTTCCTACGAGCAGTACTTC
TRBD1	NA	TRBV19	TRBJ1-5	CASRDRGRQWPQHF	TGTGCCAGTAGGGACAGGGGGAGGCAATGGCCCCAGCATTTT
NA	NA	TRBV7-3	TRBJ2-3	CASSLTRQEDTQYF	TGTGCCAGCAGCTTAACGAGACAGGAAGATACGCAGTATTTT
NA	NA	TRBV4-1	TRBJ1-4	CASSQDGGPTNEKLFF	TGCGCCAGCAGCCAAGATGGAGGGCCGACTAATGAAAAACTGTTTTTT
NA	NA	TRBV28	TRBJ2-2	CASSSRQANTGELFF	TGTGCCAGCAGTTCCCGACAGGCGAACACCGGGGAGCTGTTTTTT
TRBD1	NA	TRBV5-1	TRBJ2-3	CASSRTTGTGGVGDTQYF	TGCGCCAGCAGCCGTACTACCGGGACAGGGGGCGTTGGGGATACGCAGTATTTT
TRBD1	NA	TRBV2	TRBJ1-5	CASSGNRGNQPQHF	TGTGCCAGCAGCGGGAACAGGGGTAATCAGCCCCAGCATTTT
TRBD1	NA	TRBV19	TRBJ1-2	CASSRTGNLYGYTF	TGTGCCAGTAGTAGGACAGGGAACCTTTATGGCTACACCTTC
TRBD1	NA	TRBV28	TRBJ2-4	CASTTRGPKNIQYF	TGTGCCAGCACCACAAGGGGGCCCAAAAACATTCAGTACTTC
NA	NA	TRBV9	TRBJ2-3	CASSVAGAYSGDTQYF	TGTGCCAGCAGCGTGGCGGGGGCCTATTCCGGTGATACGCAGTATTTT
TRBD1	NA	TRBV5-6	TRBJ2-5	CASSLQTGAGTETQYF	TGTGCCAGCAGCCTACAGACAGGGGCGGGTACGGAGACCCAGTACTTC
TRBD1	NA	TRBV9	TRBJ2-7	CASSVGDRGPPVDEQYF	TGTGCCAGCAGCGTAGGGGACAGGGGTCCCCCGGTGGACGAGCAGTACTTC
NA	NA	TRBV7-2	TRBJ2-1	CASRPGHAYNEQFF	TGTGCCAGCCGCCCAGGACACGCCTACAATGAGCAGTTCTTC
TRBD2	NA	TRBV2	TRBJ2-3	CASNLLGLAGVGTDTQYF	TGTGCCAGCAATCTTCTTGGACTAGCGGGGGTAGGCACAGATACGCAGTATTTT
TRBD2	NA	TRBV11-3	TRBJ2-3	CASSLSGLGTQYF	TGTGCCAGCAGCTTATCGGGACTAGGCACGCAGTATTTT
NA	NA	TRBV30	TRBJ1-4	CAWNGGRAQRGLFF	TGTGCCTGGAATGGAGGACGGGCACAACGGGGGCTGTTTTTT
NA	NA	TRBV19	TRBJ2-7	CASSTQTGNEQYF	TGTGCCAGTAGTACGCAGACGGGGAACGAGCAGTACTTC
TRBD1	NA	TRBV5-1	TRBJ2-3	CASSPRDRGTDTQYF	TGCGCCAGCAGCCCCCGGGACAGGGGGACAGATACGCAGTATTTT
TRBD2	NA	TRBV18	TRBJ2-5	CASSASGGRQETQYF	TGTGCCAGCTCAGCCAGCGGGGGCAGACAAGAGACCCAGTACTTC
TRBD1	NA	TRBV13	TRBJ2-7	CASSKPPGTGGSQQYF	TGTGCCAGCAGCAAGCCGCCCGGGACAGGGGGCTCCCAGCAGTACTTC
TRBD1	NA	TRBV2	TRBJ1-5	CASMTGGSNQPQHF	TGTGCCAGCATGACAGGGGGAAGCAATCAGCCCCAGCATTTT
NA	NA	TRBV6-1	TRBJ2-6	CASSEYGSGANVLTF	TGTGCCAGCAGTGAATACGGCTCTGGGGCCAACGTCCTGACTTTC
NA	NA	TRBV19	TRBJ2-6	CASSIAIQGSGANVLTF	TGTGCCAGTAGTATAGCCATACAGGGATCTGGGGCCAACGTCCTGACTTTC